Shown below are 13 T cell receptor beta chains from a single sample sequenced in a study of shared clonotypes between healthy human individuals. The protocol was immunoSEQ multiplex PCR, while the TCRdb copy is restricted to in-frame clones and leaves out a portion. Here the sample spans a few million clones, more than 85% being singletons. The sample comprised naive CD4+ T cells from PBMCs. Regarding subset: CD45RA+ positively selected. The receptor source for this set is a young man in good health. Some clones in this sample may be carry-over from other donors' samples.

The V and J genes are TRBV7-9 and TRBJ2-1; D not certain. CDR3 length equals 16 residues. Deletions cut 0 bases from V and 3 bases from J, with 12 bases between. Germline V CDR1 and CDR2: SEHNR, FQNEAQ (reference sequence). The CDR3 sequence: CASSLAGRANYNEQFF. For the CDR3, the DNA is TGTGCCAGCAGCTTAGCTGGGCGAGCGAACTACAATGAGCAGTTCTTC.

This clone was found once. Other DNA sequences within the sample encode an identical CDR3. The chain employs TRBV2 and TRBJ2-5; D not resolved. V lost 6 bases and J lost 4, with 15 bases in between. Germline V gives CDR1 SNHLY, CDR2 FYNNEI. The CDR3 has 14 amino acids. The CDR3, as DNA: TGTGCCAGCAGCGAATGGGGTAGTGGAGAGACCCAGTACTTC. Translation: CASSEWGSGETQYF.

Concerning this clone: The sample carries other DNA sequences with the same CDR3. The chain carries TRBV27 and TRBJ1-2, with D maybe TRBD1 (6 bases). The CDR3 is 13 residues long. The V end was cut by 5 bases, the J end by 1 base, with 8 bases between. From germline, CDR1 is MNHEY and CDR2 SMNVEV (reference sequence). CDR3 in DNA: TGTGCCAGCAGTCTCAGGGGTAACTATGGCTACACCTTC. Its protein product is CASSLRGNYGYTF.

The V call is TRBV5-1, the J call TRBJ2-5; 11 bases match TRBD2. The germline V gene encodes CDR1 SGHRS and CDR2 YFSETQ. The CDR3 consists of 16 residues. V lost 5 bases, J lost 3 bases, and 9 bases stayed unmatched. CDR3 sequence: CASRIAGGMLEETQYF. The CDR3 DNA reads as TGCGCCAGCAGAATAGCGGGAGGGATGTTAGAAGAGACCCAGTACTTC.

The chain links TRBV7-2 to TRBJ2-7; D may be TRBD2 (5 bases). V was clipped by 5 bases and J by 7 bases, with 24 bases between them. Germline CDR1 is SGHTA and CDR2 is FQGNSA. This CDR3 region has 16 residues. CDR3 bases: TGTGCCAGCAGCCCCTTCGCGTACCTAGCCTCCCAAGAGCAGTACTTC. It specifies CASSPFAYLASQEQYF.

The J gene is TRBJ1-5, the V gene TRBV18; 10 positions agree with TRBD1. V shed 3 bases, J shed 3 bases, and the junction held 5 bases outside the gene matches. Germline CDR1 is KGHSH and CDR2 is LQKENI. The CDR3 consists of 16 residues. CDR3 region: CASSPSGQGFNQPQHF. The CDR3 DNA sequence: TGTGCCAGCTCACCCTCGGGACAGGGGTTCAATCAGCCCCAGCATTTT.

This chain links TRBV27 with TRBJ2-7, with D perhaps matching TRBD2 (5 bases). Germline CDR1 MNHEY, CDR2 SMNVEV (reference sequence). The V gene lost 4 bases and the J gene lost 0 bases, with 13 bases spanning the gap. This CDR3 has 15 amino acids. CDR3 residues: CASSSPSAGSYEQYF. In DNA form, the CDR3 reads TGTGCCAGCAGTTCCCCATCGGCGGGCTCCTACGAGCAGTACTTC.

The J gene is TRBJ1-4, the V gene TRBV25-1; D might be TRBD1 (6 bases). In germline, CDR1 is MGHDK, CDR2 SYGVNS. Trimming took off 5 bases at V and 3 bases at J, with 10 bases between the two ends. The CDR3 covers 14 residues. CDR3 sequence reads: CASSTGTPNEKLFF. The CDR3 nucleotides are TGTGCCAGCAGTACAGGGACCCCTAATGAAAAACTGTTTTTT.

The chain couples TRBV18 to TRBJ2-3; 9 nucleotides line up with TRBD1. The CDR3 spans 15 residues. CDR1 and CDR2 (germline): KGHSH, LQKENI. V was clipped by 3 bases and J by 6 bases; unmatched bases: 7. As DNA, the CDR3 is TGTGCCAGCTCACCCAACAGGGGGCTGATTGATACGCAGTATTTT. Its protein is CASSPNRGLIDTQYF.

This chain joins TRBV5-1 and TRBJ2-4; 8 nucleotides align to TRBD1. The germline CDR1 and CDR2 sequences are SGHRS and YFSETQ. The trim removed 4 bases at V and 0 bases at J, leaving 9 bases unmatched. The CDR3 consists of 17 residues. The CDR3, as DNA: TGCGCCAGCAGCCTCGGGACAGGAACCCTAGCCAAAAACATTCAGTACTTC. As protein: CASSLGTGTLAKNIQYF.

The count of this clone is one. This CDR3 reads CASSWDRDYGYTF. CDR3 nucleotides: TGTGCCAGCAGTTGGGACAGGGACTATGGCTACACCTTC. The chain recombines TRBV28 with TRBJ1-2; 9 positions agree with TRBD1. With V trimmed by 4 bases and J by 3 bases, 0 bases remained unmatched. Per germline, CDR1 MDHEN and CDR2 SYDVKM. CDR3 length: 13 amino acids.

This rearrangement joins TRBV6-1 to TRBJ1-2, with D unclear. The V gene lost 4 bases and the J gene lost 5 bases, with 11 bases spanning the gap. This CDR3 has 13 residues. Per the germline V gene, CDR1 is MNHNS and CDR2 is SASEGT. The chain's CDR3 is CASSVTESYGYTF. The CDR3 DNA sequence: TGTGCCAGCAGTGTCACAGAGAGTTATGGCTACACCTTC.

The chain has TRBV15 and TRBJ2-5, with D possibly matching TRBD1 (6 bases). From germline, CDR1 is LNHNV and CDR2 YYDKDF (reference sequence). The CDR3 extends over 13 amino acids. Deletions cut 6 bases from V and 2 bases from J, with 10 bases between. The DNA of the CDR3 is TGTGCCACCAGGGGTAGGGGGCAAGAGACCCAGTACTTC. It codes for CATRGRGQETQYF.